This T cell receptor beta chain stems from a study of cytomegalovirus exposure and HLA in healthy donors. Study-level results: Earlier analysis yielded a pattern in which most TCR beta V segments were productive about 87% or about 30% of the time. The study carried out a later analysis of TCR beta sequences. It associated 15,000 to 20,000 of them with specific HLA alleles at a false discovery rate of 0.05.

Primers: 60 Vbeta forward and 13 Jbeta reverse. In the authors' methods: Tens of millions of unique TCR beta chains, 10 million to 13 million of them shared, were counted by a later analysis. The repertoire was sequenced with immunoSEQ multiplex PCR; TCRdb's copy has only in-frame clones and lacks some. Clone size and V and J calls were adopted from that table, with D and trimming inferred from the DNA. The sample lists about 150,000 clones; 70% to 90% were seen once. With respect to this clone: The antigen is not known.

The receptor comes from a woman between 35 and 50 years old in good health and CMV-seropositive. Sequencing was carried out using PBMCs.

The CDR3 bases are TGCGCCAGCAGCTTCCCATCCCCAGGGAACAATGAGCAGTTCTTC. This encodes CASSFPSPGNNEQFF. The chain has TRBV5-1 and TRBJ2-1; weak D call: TRBD1 (5 bases). Germline V gene data show CDR1 as SGHRS and CDR2 as YFSETQ. The CDR3 extends over 15 amino acids. V was pared by 2 bases and J by 5 bases, with 14 bases between.